This TCR beta chain was sequenced in a study of CD8+CD57+ T cells in acquired aplastic anemia. The template used for profiling TCR beta VDJ and CDR3 was genomic DNA. TCRdb independently ran MiXCR on the reads; one entry per CDR3 protein. The sample lists under 350,000 distinct CDR3 sequences, approximately 58% occurring once. There are a few counts of this clonotype. It was patients with CD8+CD57+ cell expansion by flow cytometry who were chosen for sequencing. The V segment lost 7 bases and the J segment 5 bases; nucleotides outside the gene matches: 9. Germline V lookup: CDR1 WNHNN, CDR2 SYGVQD (reference sequence). CDR3 length: 16 amino acids.

The rearrangement joins TRBV10-1 to TRBJ2-1; 12 bases agree with TRBD2. The clonotype originates from a human donor with aplastic anemia. Sequenced sample: sorted CD4+, CD8+, or CD8+CD57+ T cells (not recorded which) from PBMCs. In nucleotides, the CDR3 is TGCGCCAGCATTCTCGGACTAGCGGGACCCCACAATGAGCAGTTCTTC. Amino acid sequence: CASILGLAGPHNEQFF.